A selection of T cell receptor beta chains follows, all from one sample in a study of T cells in Graves' hyperthyroidism and ophthalmopathy. TCRdb independently ran MiXCR on the multiplex PCR reads; one entry per CDR3 protein. This sample carries about 500,000 distinct CDR3 sequences, over 15% of them seen once, and the ten largest clones take around a sixth. Sequencing used blood. The receptor set was obtained from a woman aged 18-29 years with Graves' hyperthyroidism. CDR3s include the opening cysteine and the closing phenylalanine or tryptophan. Each record gives: V gene, D gene, clone size, J gene, CDR3 DNA, CDR3 protein. D genes are given only for firm matches. Only some rows state a clone size, as once, few, many or a class for expanded clones.

v_gene: TRBV11-2
d_gene: TRBD2
abundance: many
j_gene: TRBJ2-5
CDR3nt: TGTGCCAGCAGCTTAGTGAGGACTAGAGAGACCCAGTACTTC
CDR3aa: CASSLVRTRETQYF

v_gene: TRBV4-1
d_gene: NA
abundance: NA
j_gene: TRBJ2-4
CDR3nt: TGCGCCAGCAGCCAAGGCGGACTAGCCAAAAACATTCAGTACTTC
CDR3aa: CASSQGGLAKNIQYF

v_gene: TRBV5-4
d_gene: TRBD1
abundance: NA
j_gene: TRBJ1-1
CDR3nt: TGTGCCAGCAGCGGACGACAGGGGATGAACACTGAAGCTTTCTTT
CDR3aa: CASSGRQGMNTEAFF

v_gene: TRBV3-1
d_gene: NA
abundance: NA
j_gene: TRBJ2-7
CDR3nt: TGTGCCAGCAGCGACCGCATCTACGAGCAGTACTTC
CDR3aa: CASSDRIYEQYF

v_gene: TRBV16
d_gene: NA
abundance: few
j_gene: TRBJ1-5
CDR3nt: TGTGCCAGCAGCCAGAGCAGGGCCGAGGCCCAGCATTTT
CDR3aa: CASSQSRAEAQHF

v_gene: TRBV28
d_gene: NA
abundance: many
j_gene: TRBJ1-4
CDR3nt: TGTGCCAGCAGTTGGACAGTCTTGTCAACTAATGAAAAACTGTTTTTT
CDR3aa: CASSWTVLSTNEKLFF

v_gene: TRBV7-8
d_gene: NA
abundance: NA
j_gene: TRBJ1-2
CDR3nt: TGTGCCAGCAGCTTAGATGCAGGGTCCGTTCTAAGCTACACCTTC
CDR3aa: CASSLDAGSVLSYTF

v_gene: TRBV27
d_gene: NA
abundance: many
j_gene: TRBJ2-6
CDR3nt: TGTGCCAGCAGTCCCTATCAGGGCTCTGGGGCCAACGTCCTGACTTTC
CDR3aa: CASSPYQGSGANVLTF

v_gene: TRBV20-1
d_gene: TRBD1
abundance: NA
j_gene: TRBJ1-2
CDR3nt: TGCAGTGCTAGTCGGACAGGAGGCTATGGCCACACCTTC
CDR3aa: CSASRTGGYGHTF

v_gene: TRBV12-3/TRBV12-4
d_gene: NA
abundance: many
j_gene: TRBJ1-1
CDR3nt: TGTGCCAGCAGTTTAGGGCAGCGTGAAGCTTTCTTT
CDR3aa: CASSLGQREAFF

v_gene: TRBV2
d_gene: NA
abundance: many
j_gene: TRBJ1-5
CDR3nt: TGTGCCAGCAGTGAAGCCCCGTCGGTGGGGGTACCCGGGCATTTT
CDR3aa: CASSEAPSVGVPGHF

v_gene: TRBV12-3/TRBV12-4
d_gene: NA
abundance: few
j_gene: TRBJ2-1
CDR3nt: TGTGCCAGCAGTTTCTTGAGGGCGGACTACTCCTACAATGAGCAGTTCTTC
CDR3aa: CASSFLRADYSYNEQFF

v_gene: TRBV12-3/TRBV12-4
d_gene: TRBD2
abundance: many
j_gene: TRBJ2-3
CDR3nt: TGTGCCAGCAGTTTGTTTCTAGCGGGAGTTTTAGATACGCAGTATTTT
CDR3aa: CASSLFLAGVLDTQYF

v_gene: TRBV20-1
d_gene: NA
abundance: NA
j_gene: TRBJ2-3
CDR3nt: TGCAGTGCTAGGCAGGAGATTGTCATAACGCAGTATTTT
CDR3aa: CSARQEIVITQYF

v_gene: TRBV11-2
d_gene: NA
abundance: many
j_gene: TRBJ2-3
CDR3nt: TGTGCCAGCAGCCTACCTAGCGTGGAGACAGATACGCAGTATTTT
CDR3aa: CASSLPSVETDTQYF

v_gene: TRBV3-1
d_gene: TRBD2
abundance: NA
j_gene: TRBJ2-1
CDR3nt: TGTGCCAGCAGCCAGGCAGCGACTAGCGGCCCAGGGAGCAATGAGCAGTTCTTC
CDR3aa: CASSQAATSGPGSNEQFF

v_gene: TRBV27
d_gene: NA
abundance: many
j_gene: TRBJ1-1
CDR3nt: TGTGCCAGCAGTCAATTATACCTCGACAGAATGAACACTGAAGCTTTCTTT
CDR3aa: CASSQLYLDRMNTEAFF

v_gene: TRBV6-1
d_gene: TRBD1
abundance: NA
j_gene: TRBJ1-4
CDR3nt: TGTGCCAGCAGTGACTGGACAGGGTATGAAAAACTGTTTTTT
CDR3aa: CASSDWTGYEKLFF

v_gene: TRBV15
d_gene: NA
abundance: NA
j_gene: TRBJ2-1
CDR3nt: TGTGCCACCAGTAACGTAGGGCTCGGGAATGAGCAGTTCTTC
CDR3aa: CATSNVGLGNEQFF